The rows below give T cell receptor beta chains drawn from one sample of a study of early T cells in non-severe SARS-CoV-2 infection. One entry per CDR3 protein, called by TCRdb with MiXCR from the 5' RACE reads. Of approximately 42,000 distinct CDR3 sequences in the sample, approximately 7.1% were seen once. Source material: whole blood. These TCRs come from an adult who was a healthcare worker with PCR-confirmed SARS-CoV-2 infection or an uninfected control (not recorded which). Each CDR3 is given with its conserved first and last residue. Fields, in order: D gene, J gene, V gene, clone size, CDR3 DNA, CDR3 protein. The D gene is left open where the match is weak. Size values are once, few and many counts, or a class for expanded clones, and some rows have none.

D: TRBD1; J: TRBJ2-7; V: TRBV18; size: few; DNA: TGTGCCAGCTCAAGGGGACAGGGGGCCTACGAGCAGTACTTC; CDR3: CASSRGQGAYEQYF
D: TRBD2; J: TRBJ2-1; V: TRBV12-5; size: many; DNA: TGTGCTAGTGGTTGGCCGGGACTAGGGGTCAATGAGCAGTTCTTC; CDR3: CASGWPGLGVNEQFF
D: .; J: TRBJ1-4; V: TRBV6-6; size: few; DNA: TGTGCCAGCAGTTACGGAACCGAAAAACTGTTTTTT; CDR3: CASSYGTEKLFF
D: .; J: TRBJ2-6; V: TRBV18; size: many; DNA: TGTGCCAGCTCACCATCAGAGATTTCTGGGGCCAACGTCCTGACTTTC; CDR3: CASSPSEISGANVLTF
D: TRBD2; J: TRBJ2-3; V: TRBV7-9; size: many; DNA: TGTGCCAGCAGTCCGACTAGCGGTTGGGCAGATACGCAGTATTTT; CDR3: CASSPTSGWADTQYF
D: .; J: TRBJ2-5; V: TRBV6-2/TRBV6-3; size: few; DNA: TGTGCCAGCAGTGTAGCGGACCAAGAGACCCAGTACTTC; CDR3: CASSVADQETQYF
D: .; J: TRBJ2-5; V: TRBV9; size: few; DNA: TGTGCCAGCAGCGCGAGGGACCAGCCGCAGGAGACCCAGTACTTC; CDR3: CASSARDQPQETQYF
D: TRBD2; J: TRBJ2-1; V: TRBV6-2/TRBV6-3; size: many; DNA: TGTGCCAGCAGTTCTCCCGGGACTAGCTTGTACAATGAGCAGTTCTTC; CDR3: CASSSPGTSLYNEQFF
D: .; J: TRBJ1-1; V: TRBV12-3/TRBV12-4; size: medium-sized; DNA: TGTGCCAGCAGTTTAGGCAGGGGAGAAACTGAAGCTTTCTTT; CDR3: CASSLGRGETEAFF
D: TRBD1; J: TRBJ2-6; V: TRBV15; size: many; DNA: TGTGCCACCCTAGACCCAGGGGGCGCAGCCGGGGCCAACGTCCTGACTTTC; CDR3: CATLDPGGAAGANVLTF
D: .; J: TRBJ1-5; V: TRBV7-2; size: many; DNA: TGTGCCAGCAGCCGAACCGGGACTCAGAATCAGCCCCAGCATTTT; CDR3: CASSRTGTQNQPQHF
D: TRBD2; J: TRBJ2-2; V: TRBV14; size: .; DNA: TGTGCCAGCAGCCGCCCGGGGGGACCTAACACCGGGGAGCTGTTTTTT; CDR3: CASSRPGGPNTGELFF
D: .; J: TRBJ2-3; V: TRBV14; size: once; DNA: TGTGCCAGCAGCCAAAGTTCTAGCACCCTCACAGATACGCAGTATTTT; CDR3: CASSQSSSTLTDTQYF
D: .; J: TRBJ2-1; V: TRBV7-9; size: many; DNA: TGTGCCAGCAGCTGGGGGACATCCACGCTCTACAATGAGCAGTTCTTC; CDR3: CASSWGTSTLYNEQFF
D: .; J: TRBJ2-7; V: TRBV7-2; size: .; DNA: TGTGCCAGCAGCTTAAAAAGTAACTACGAGCAGTACTTC; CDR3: CASSLKSNYEQYF
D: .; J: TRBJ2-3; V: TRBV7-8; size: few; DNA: TGTGCCAGCAGCCGCACACCGGGCTTAGATACGCAGTATTTT; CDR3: CASSRTPGLDTQYF
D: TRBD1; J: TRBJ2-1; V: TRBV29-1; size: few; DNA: TGCAGCGAATCGGGACAGGGCAATGAGCAGTTCTTC; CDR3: CSESGQGNEQFF
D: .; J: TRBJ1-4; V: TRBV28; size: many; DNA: TGTGCCAGCAGTCCTGCGGGACAACTTAATGAAAAACTGTTTTTT; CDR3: CASSPAGQLNEKLFF
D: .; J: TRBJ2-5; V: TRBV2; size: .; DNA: TGTGCCAGTAGGGGTGAAGAGACCCAGTACTTC; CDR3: CASRGEETQYF
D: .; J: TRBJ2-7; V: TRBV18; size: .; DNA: TGTGCCAGCTCACCACCAACAGTCTCCTACGAGCAGTACTTC; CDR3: CASSPPTVSYEQYF
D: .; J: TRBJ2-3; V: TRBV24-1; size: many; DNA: TGTGCCACCAGTGGGGTTAGCACAGATACGCAGTATTTT; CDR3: CATSGVSTDTQYF
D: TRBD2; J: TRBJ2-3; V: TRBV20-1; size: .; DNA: TGCAGTGCTCCGGGGGGAGGAAACACAGATACGCAGTATTTT; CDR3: CSAPGGGNTDTQYF